The present TCR beta chain was sequenced within a study of blood T cell repertoires in COVID-19. On the study more broadly: Researchers got acute and convalescent COVID-19 samples from the United States, Italy and Spain. PBMCs, B-cell-depleted T cells, or T cells provided the cDNA or gDNA that made up the material.

The CDR3 covers 15 residues. Germline V lookup: CDR1 LGHNA, CDR2 YNFKEQ. The V end was cut by 0 bases, the J end by 1 base, with 8 bases between. Here immunoSEQ multiplex PCR was the method, and the copy in TCRdb shows in-frame clones only, minus some. The data show 170,000 or so clones, roughly 89% seen once. A Seattle source enrolled patients during active infection and followed them longitudinally. The sequencing sample was made of peripheral blood. The receptor was derived from a woman between 65 and 79 years old with COVID-19, enrolled during active disease. V is TRBV4-2 and J is TRBJ2-3; weak D call: TRBD1 (5 bases). In nucleotides, the CDR3 is TGTGCCAGCAGCCAAGAGGCCAGGGGCACAGATACGCAGTATTTT. Protein: CASSQEARGTDTQYF.